This TCR beta chain was sequenced in a study of T-cell memory formation after mild COVID-19. Overall study: The two donors had largely donor-specific TCR clusters.

Germline CDR1 and CDR2: SGHRS and YFSETQ. With 5 bases clipped from V and 10 bases from J, the junction kept 16 bases outside the gene matches. The CDR3 is 16 amino acids. TCRdb recomputed calls from the 5' RACE reads with MiXCR, one row per CDR3 protein. The sample records 430,000 or so distinct CDR3 sequences, around a quarter being singletons. This chain links TRBV5-1 with TRBJ2-1, with 9 bases fitting TRBD2. The material sequenced was PBMCs or a T cell subset sorted from them (not recorded which). The TCR sequence derives from an adult woman who had mild COVID-19 (a few samples of this study predate the infection). Cell type and time point are not known. Written as DNA, the CDR3 is TGCGCCAGCAGATTCCCCGGGACTAGCCTAACCAGCGAGCAGTTCTTC. Translated: CASRFPGTSLTSEQFF.